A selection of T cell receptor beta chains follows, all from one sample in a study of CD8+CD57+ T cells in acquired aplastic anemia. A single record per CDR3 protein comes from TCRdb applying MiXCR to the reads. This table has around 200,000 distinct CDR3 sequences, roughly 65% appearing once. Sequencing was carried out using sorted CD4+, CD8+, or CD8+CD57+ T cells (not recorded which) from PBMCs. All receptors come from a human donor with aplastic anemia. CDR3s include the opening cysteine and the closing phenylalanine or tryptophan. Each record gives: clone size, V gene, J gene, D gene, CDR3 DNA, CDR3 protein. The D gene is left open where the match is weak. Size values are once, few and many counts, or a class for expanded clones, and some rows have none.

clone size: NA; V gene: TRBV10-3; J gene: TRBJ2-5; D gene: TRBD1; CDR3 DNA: TGTGCCATCAGTGAGGGGACAGGGGGGCAAGAGACCCAGTACTTC; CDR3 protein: CAISEGTGGQETQYF
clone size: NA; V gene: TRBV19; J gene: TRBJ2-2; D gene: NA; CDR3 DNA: TGTGCCAGTAAGGGGTTAAGGGCCGGGGAGCCGTTTTTT; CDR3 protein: CASKGLRAGEPFF
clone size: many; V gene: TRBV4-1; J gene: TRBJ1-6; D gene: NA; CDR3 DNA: TGCGCCAGCAGCCTAGGGGGGACGGGAAATTCACCCCTCCACTTT; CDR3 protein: CASSLGGTGNSPLHF
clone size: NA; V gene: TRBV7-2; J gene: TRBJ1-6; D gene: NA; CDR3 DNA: TGTGCCAGCAGCTTAACGTACGTCGGTTCACCCCTCCACTTT; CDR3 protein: CASSLTYVGSPLHF
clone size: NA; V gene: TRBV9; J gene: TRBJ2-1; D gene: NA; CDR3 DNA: TGTGCCAGCAGCGTAGCTGGTGAGCAGTTCTTC; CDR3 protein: CASSVAGEQFF
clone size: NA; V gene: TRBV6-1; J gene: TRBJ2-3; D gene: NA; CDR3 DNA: TGTGCCAGCAGTCGCCCGGGGGTCACAGATACGCAGTATTTT; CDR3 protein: CASSRPGVTDTQYF
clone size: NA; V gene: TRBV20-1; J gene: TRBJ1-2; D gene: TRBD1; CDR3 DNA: TGCAGTGCTAGACCCTTCGACAGGGGGCCTAACTATGGCTACACCTTC; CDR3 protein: CSARPFDRGPNYGYTF
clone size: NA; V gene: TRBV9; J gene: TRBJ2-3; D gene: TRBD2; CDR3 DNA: TGTGCCAGCAGCCCATTCCAGGAACTAGCGAGAAGCACAGATACGCAGTATTTT; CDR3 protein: CASSPFQELARSTDTQYF
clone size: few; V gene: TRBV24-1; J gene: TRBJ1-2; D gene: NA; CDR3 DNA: TGTGCCACCAGTGACATCTCTGGCTACACCTTC; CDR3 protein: CATSDISGYTF
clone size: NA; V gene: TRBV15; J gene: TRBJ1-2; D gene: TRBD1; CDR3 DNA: TGTGCCACCAGCAGAACAAAGGAAGCAGGGGGAAAAGGCTACACCTTC; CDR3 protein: CATSRTKEAGGKGYTF
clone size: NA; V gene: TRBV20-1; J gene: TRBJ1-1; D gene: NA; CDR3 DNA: TGCAGTGCTAGAGATCTTGCAGGGGCGGGGGTTAACACTGAAGCTTTCTTT; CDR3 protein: CSARDLAGAGVNTEAFF
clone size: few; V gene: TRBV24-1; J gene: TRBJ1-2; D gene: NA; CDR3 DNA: TGTGCCACCAGTGATTCACAGGGTGGCCGCTATGGCTACACCTTC; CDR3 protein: CATSDSQGGRYGYTF
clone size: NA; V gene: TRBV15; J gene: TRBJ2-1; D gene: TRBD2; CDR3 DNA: TGTGCCACCAGCAGAGATCGGACTAGCGGGGGTCGGCAGTTCTTC; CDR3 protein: CATSRDRTSGGRQFF
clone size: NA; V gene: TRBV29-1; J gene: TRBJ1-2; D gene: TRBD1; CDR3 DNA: TGCAGCGCTTGGGACAGGGGGGAGCTATGGGGAGGCTACACCTTC; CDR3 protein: CSAWDRGELWGGYTF
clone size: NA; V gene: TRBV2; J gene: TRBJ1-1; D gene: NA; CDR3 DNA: TGTGCCAGCAGTGAAACAGGGCTGGGCACTGAAGCTTTCTTT; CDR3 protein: CASSETGLGTEAFF
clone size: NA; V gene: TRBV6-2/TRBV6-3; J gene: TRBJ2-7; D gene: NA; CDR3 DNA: TGTGCCAGCAGTTATAGAGGACAGTCCTACGAGCAGTACTTC; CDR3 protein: CASSYRGQSYEQYF
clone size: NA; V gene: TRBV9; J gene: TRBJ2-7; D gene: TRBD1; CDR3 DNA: TGTGCCAGCAGCCACGGACAGGGGGCCTACGAGCAGTACTTC; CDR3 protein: CASSHGQGAYEQYF
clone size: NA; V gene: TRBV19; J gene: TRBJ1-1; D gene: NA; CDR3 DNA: TGTGCCAGTAGTACAGCCCAGGGTCTTACAACTGAAGCTTTCTTT; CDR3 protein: CASSTAQGLTTEAFF
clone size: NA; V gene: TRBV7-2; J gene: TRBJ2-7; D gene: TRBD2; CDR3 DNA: TGCGCCAGCAGCTTATTGGGGACTAGCTACGAGCAGTACTTC; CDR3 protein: CASSLLGTSYEQYF
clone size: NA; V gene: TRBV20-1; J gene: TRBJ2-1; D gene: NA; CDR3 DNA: TGCAGTGCTCCCCGGGGGGCAGGCTACAATGAGCAGTTCTTC; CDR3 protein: CSAPRGAGYNEQFF
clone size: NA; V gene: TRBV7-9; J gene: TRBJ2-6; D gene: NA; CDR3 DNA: TGTGCCAGCAGCGAAATCTCTGGGGCCAACGTCCTGACTTTC; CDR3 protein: CASSEISGANVLTF
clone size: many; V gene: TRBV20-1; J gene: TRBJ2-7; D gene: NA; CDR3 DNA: TGCAGTGCCCGGATCTCAGGCTACGAGCAGTACTTC; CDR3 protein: CSARISGYEQYF
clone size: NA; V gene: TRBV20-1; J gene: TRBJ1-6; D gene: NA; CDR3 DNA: TGCAGTGCTAGTTCGGGAATTAATTCACCCCTCCACTTT; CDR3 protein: CSASSGINSPLHF
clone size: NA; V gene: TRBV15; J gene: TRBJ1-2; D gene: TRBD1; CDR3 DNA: TGTGCCACCAGCAGGAGGACAGGGGTCACTTTCACCTTC; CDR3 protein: CATSRRTGVTFTF
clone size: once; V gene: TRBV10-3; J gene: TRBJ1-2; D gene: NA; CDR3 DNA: TGTGCCAGCAGGCAATTAGCGGGGGGGCGCTCTAATGGCTACACCTTC; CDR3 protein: CASRQLAGGRSNGYTF
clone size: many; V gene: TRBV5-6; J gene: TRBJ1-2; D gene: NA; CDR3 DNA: TGTGCCAGCAGACTCGACGGGGCGCCCTATGGCTACACCTTC; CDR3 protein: CASRLDGAPYGYTF
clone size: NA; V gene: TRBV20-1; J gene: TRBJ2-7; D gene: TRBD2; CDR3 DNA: TGCAGTGCTAGAGATGGGGCGGGGGGGCCACACGAGCAGTACTTC; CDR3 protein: CSARDGAGGPHEQYF
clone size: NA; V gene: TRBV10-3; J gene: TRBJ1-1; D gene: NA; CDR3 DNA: TGTGCCATCAGTGGGGGGGGAGGGTTTAGGAACACTGAAGCTTTCTTT; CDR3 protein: CAISGGGGFRNTEAFF
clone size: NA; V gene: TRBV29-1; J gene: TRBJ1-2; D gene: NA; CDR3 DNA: TGCAGCGTTGGGGGGGTTATCGGGACAAACTATGGCTACACCTTC; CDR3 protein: CSVGGVIGTNYGYTF
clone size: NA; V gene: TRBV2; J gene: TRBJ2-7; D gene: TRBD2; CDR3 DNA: TGTGCCAGCAGTTTCGACCCGATAGCGGGGGGCCAAGCCTACGAGCAGTACTTC; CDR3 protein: CASSFDPIAGGQAYEQYF
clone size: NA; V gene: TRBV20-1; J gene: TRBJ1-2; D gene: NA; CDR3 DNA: TGCAGTGCTACCCCGGGGTCCTATGGCTACACCTTC; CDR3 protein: CSATPGSYGYTF
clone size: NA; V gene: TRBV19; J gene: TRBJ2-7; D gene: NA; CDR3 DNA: TGTGCCAGTAGTAATGGAGAACGGTTGGAGCAGTACTTC; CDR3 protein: CASSNGERLEQYF
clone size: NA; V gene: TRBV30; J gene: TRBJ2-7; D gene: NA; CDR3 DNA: TGTGCCTGGAGTGCCGGGACGCTCTACGAGCAGTACTTC; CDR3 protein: CAWSAGTLYEQYF
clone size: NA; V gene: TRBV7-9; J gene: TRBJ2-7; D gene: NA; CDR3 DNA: TGCGCCAGCAGCCACTTAACCGACTACGAGCAGTACTTC; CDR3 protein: CASSHLTDYEQYF
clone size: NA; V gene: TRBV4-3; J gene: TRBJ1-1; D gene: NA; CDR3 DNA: TGCGCCAGCAGCCGAGTGAAGGAAAACACTGAAGCTTTCTTT; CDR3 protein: CASSRVKENTEAFF
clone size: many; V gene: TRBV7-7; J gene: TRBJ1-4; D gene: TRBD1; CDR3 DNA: TGTGCTAGCAGCCCTAGGGGGACAGCTAACCCGATCCAGACGGCTAATGAAAAACTGTTTTTT; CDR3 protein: CASSPRGTANPIQTANEKLFF
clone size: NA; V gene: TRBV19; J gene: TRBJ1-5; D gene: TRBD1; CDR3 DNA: TGTGCCAGTAGTGGGACAGGGTCTGGGGAGCCCCAGCATTTT; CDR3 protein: CASSGTGSGEPQHF
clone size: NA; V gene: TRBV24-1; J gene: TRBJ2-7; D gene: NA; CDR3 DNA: TGTGCCACCAGAGGCTTGGGGAGGGACAGTGGACACGAGCAGTACTTC; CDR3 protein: CATRGLGRDSGHEQYF
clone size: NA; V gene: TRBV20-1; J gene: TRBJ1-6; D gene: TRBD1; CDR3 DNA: TGCAGTGCTAGACTGAGGGGACAGGGTAATAATTCACCCCTCCACTTT; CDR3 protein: CSARLRGQGNNSPLHF
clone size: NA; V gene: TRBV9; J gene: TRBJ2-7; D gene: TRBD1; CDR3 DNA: TGTGCCAGCAGCGTGGGTGACGGGACAGCCCTATCCTACGAGCAGTACTTC; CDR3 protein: CASSVGDGTALSYEQYF
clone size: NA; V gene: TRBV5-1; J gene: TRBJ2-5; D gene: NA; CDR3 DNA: TGCGCCAGCAGCTTGGACGGCAGACAAGAGACCCAGTACTTC; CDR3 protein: CASSLDGRQETQYF
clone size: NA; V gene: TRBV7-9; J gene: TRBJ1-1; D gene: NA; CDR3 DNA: TGTGCCAGCAGCTTGAGGCAGGGTGGCACTGAAGCTTTCTTT; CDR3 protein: CASSLRQGGTEAFF
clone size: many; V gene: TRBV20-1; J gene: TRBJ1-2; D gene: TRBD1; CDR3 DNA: TGCAGTGCAAGGGAGGGGGCTAGCTATGGCTACACCTTC; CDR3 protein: CSAREGASYGYTF
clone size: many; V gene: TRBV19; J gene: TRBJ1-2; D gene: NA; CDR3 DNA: TGTGCCAGTAGTCCGACCTCGGGTGGCTACACCTTC; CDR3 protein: CASSPTSGGYTF
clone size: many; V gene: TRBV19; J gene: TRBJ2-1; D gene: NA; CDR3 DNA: TGTGCCAGTAAAACACAGGGTGGGAATGAGCAGTTCTTC; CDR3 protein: CASKTQGGNEQFF
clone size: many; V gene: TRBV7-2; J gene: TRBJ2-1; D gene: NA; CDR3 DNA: TGTGCCAGCAGTCTAGCAGGGGGGCTCTACAATGAGCAGTTCTTC; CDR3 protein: CASSLAGGLYNEQFF
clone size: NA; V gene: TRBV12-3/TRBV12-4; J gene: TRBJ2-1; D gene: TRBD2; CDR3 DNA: TGTGCCAGCAGTTTCGCGGGGGACTTCTCCTACAATGAGCAGTTCTTC; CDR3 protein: CASSFAGDFSYNEQFF
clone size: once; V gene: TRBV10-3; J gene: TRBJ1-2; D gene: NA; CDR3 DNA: TGTGCCATCAGTTTCGGGTTGATGGGGGACTCTCCCTATGGCTACACCTTC; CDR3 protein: CAISFGLMGDSPYGYTF
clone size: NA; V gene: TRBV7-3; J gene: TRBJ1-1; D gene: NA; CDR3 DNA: TGTGCCAGCAGCTTAAAAGGGGAGAACACTGAAGCTTTCTTT; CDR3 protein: CASSLKGENTEAFF
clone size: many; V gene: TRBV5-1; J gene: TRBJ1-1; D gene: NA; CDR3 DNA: TGCGCCAGCAGCTTGTCTGGGGCAGCGAACACTGAAGCTTTCTTT; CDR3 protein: CASSLSGAANTEAFF
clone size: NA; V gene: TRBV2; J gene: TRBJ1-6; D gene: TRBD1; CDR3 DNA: TGTGCCAGCAGTAAGAGACAGGGGGCTTCACCCCTCCACTTT; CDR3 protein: CASSKRQGASPLHF
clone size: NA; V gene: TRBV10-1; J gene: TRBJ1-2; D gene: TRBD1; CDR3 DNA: TGCGCCAGCAGTGATAAGTGGGGACAGGGATTCTATGGCTACACCTTC; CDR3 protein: CASSDKWGQGFYGYTF
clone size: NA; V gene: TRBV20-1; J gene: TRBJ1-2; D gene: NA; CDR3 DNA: TGCAGTGCGACCCGGGACGGCGTGGGCTACACTTTC; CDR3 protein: CSATRDGVGYTF